This T cell receptor (beta chain) was sequenced during a study of blood T cell repertoires in COVID-19. The table came from immunoSEQ multiplex PCR; TCRdb's copy has only in-frame clones and leaves some out. The sample shows approximately 300,000 clones, roughly 90% of them seen only once. This clone showed up just once. Specimen: PBMCs or T cells enriched from blood (not recorded which). The receptor's source is a woman under 40 who had been exposed to COVID-19.

The CDR3 spells CASSGILAGGNTGELFF. The CDR3 region has the DNA TGTGCCAGCAGCGGAATTTTGGCAGGGGGTAACACCGGGGAGCTGTTTTTT. V is TRBV7-3 and J is TRBJ2-2, with 7 positions matching TRBD1. The germline V gene encodes CDR1 SGHTA and CDR2 FQGTGA. V dropped 5 bases and J dropped 2; count of bases not matched to a gene: 11. The CDR3 length is 17 residues. The entire variable domain, with the rest obtained from reference TRBV7-3 and TRBJ2-2, is as follows: GAGVSQTPSNKVTEKGKYVELRCDPISGHTALYWYRQSLGQGPEFLIYFQGTGAADDSGLPNDRFFAVRPEGSVSTLKIQRTERGDSAVYLCASSGILAGGNTGELFFGEGSRLTVL.